This T cell receptor beta chain was recorded in a study of CD8 T cells in ankylosing spondylitis. Study-wide results and caveats: A motif of 7 to 9 highly homologous TCR beta variants was seen as apparently characteristic of ankylosing spondylitis blood. Earlier authors reported some of these motif variants in reactive arthritis synovial fluid and blood. Reportedly, disease-linked clones are significantly enriched in ankylosing spondylitis patients' matched synovial fluid.

Per germline, CDR1 DFQATT and CDR2 SNEGSKA (reference sequence). V lost 0 bases and J 1 base, leaving 12 bases between the germline ends. This CDR3 has 15 residues. 5'-RACE, quantitative and with molecular barcodes, yielded the TCR beta libraries. TCRdb redid the calling of the 5' RACE reads with MiXCR, one entry per CDR3 protein. Of just under 550,000 distinct CDR3 sequences in the sample, more than 9.5% are singletons; the top ten hold approximately 7%. The sample holds a few counts of this clonotype. The target antigen is unknown. The chain carries TRBV20-1 and TRBJ1-1; D not certain. Sequenced sample: blood, either unsorted or a sorted T cell fraction (not recorded which). The TCR was taken from a male donor with ankylosing spondylitis. The CDR3 DNA reads TGCAGTGCTAGAGACCCTTTCGGCTCGAACACTGAAGCTTTCTTT. This encodes CSARDPFGSNTEAFF.